This is a list of T cell receptor beta chains from one sample in a study of OX40 agonist ivuxolimab in advanced cancers. The protocol was immunoSEQ multiplex PCR, while the TCRdb copy is restricted to in-frame clones and leaves out a portion. The sample has 35,000 to 50,000 clones; 70% to 90% are singletons. Sequences were derived from CD4+ or CD8+ T cells sorted from blood, sampled in a trial of the OX40 agonist ivuxolimab. These receptors were collected from an adult with an advanced solid tumor such as melanoma, head and neck, liver or kidney cancer. The CDR3 runs from the conserved cysteine through the conserved F or W. The order of the fields is D gene, J gene, V gene, clone size, CDR3 DNA, CDR3 protein. A D gene is named only where the DNA matches it firmly. Clone size is shown for a subset of rows, as once, few, many or a class of expanded clone.

>-|TRBJ2-3|TRBV19|-
TGTGCCAGTAGTATGGGGGCGGGCACAGATACGCAGTATTTT
CASSMGAGTDTQYF
>-|TRBJ1-2|TRBV28|-
TGTGCCAGCCAACTGGGAGGGGCCAACTATGGCTACACCTTC
CASQLGGANYGYTF
>TRBD2|TRBJ2-1|TRBV11-2|-
TGTGCCAGCAGCTCCCAAGCGGGGGTGAATGAGCAGTTCTTC
CASSSQAGVNEQFF
>TRBD2|TRBJ2-3|TRBV18|-
TGTGCCAGCTCACCACGCGGGAGCGCAGATACGCAGTATTTT
CASSPRGSADTQYF
>TRBD1|TRBJ1-4|TRBV7-7|-
TGTGCTAGCAGCCAAGGGACAGACAGAGAACTGTTTTTT
CASSQGTDRELFF
>TRBD2|TRBJ2-5|TRBV7-9|-
TGTGCCAGCAGCTCACTAGCGGGGGGGCGAGAGACCCAGTACTTC
CASSSLAGGRETQYF
>TRBD1|TRBJ1-3|TRBV6-1|once
TGTGCCAGCAGTCTAACAGGGGTCCCTGGAAACACCATATATTTT
CASSLTGVPGNTIYF
>-|TRBJ2-5|TRBV4-1|-
TGCGCCAGCAGCCAAGTAAATTCGTTGAAAGAGACCCAGTACTTC
CASSQVNSLKETQYF
>-|TRBJ2-6|TRBV7-9|-
TGTGCCAGCAGTAAACAGGTTCCTGGGGCCAACGTCCTGACTTTC
CASSKQVPGANVLTF
>-|TRBJ1-2|TRBV20-1|once
TGCAGTTACTGGGTTCTGAGTGGCTACACCTTC
CSYWVLSGYTF
>-|TRBJ1-3|TRBV6-4|-
TGTGCCAGCTCACCCCAGGAGATCTACTCTGGAAACACCATATATTTT
CASSPQEIYSGNTIYF
>-|TRBJ2-2|TRBV20-1|-
TGCAGTGCTATCCGCACCGGGGAGCTGTTTTTT
CSAIRTGELFF
>TRBD1|TRBJ1-4|TRBV6-5|-
TGTGCCAGCAGTTACGACCCCCGGGACAGGGGCCGAAAACTGTTTTTT
CASSYDPRDRGRKLFF
>TRBD2|TRBJ2-3|TRBV2|-
TGTGCCAGCAGTGGCGGGAGGGCCGACGGTACGCAGTATTTT
CASSGGRADGTQYF
>-|TRBJ1-6|TRBV6-1|once
TGTGCCAGCAGTGAAGCTTCGCCAGGGGTGCGTTCACCCCTCCACTTT
CASSEASPGVRSPLHF
>-|TRBJ2-3|TRBV11-2|once
TGTGCCAGCAGCTCCTTCGGAGTCCAGAGCACAGATACGCAGTATTTT
CASSSFGVQSTDTQYF
>-|TRBJ2-6|TRBV6-4|-
TGTGCCAGCAGGCCTGGAGGGTGGCCTGGGGCCAACGTCCTGACTTTC
CASRPGGWPGANVLTF
>-|TRBJ2-7|TRBV11-2|few
TGTGCCAGCAGCTTTTCTTTGGAGGGAGAGCAGTACTTC
CASSFSLEGEQYF
>-|TRBJ2-7|TRBV7-2|-
TGTGCCAGCAGCCCAGAGCTGGACGAGCAGTACTTC
CASSPELDEQYF
>-|TRBJ1-1|TRBV29-1|-
TGCAGCGCTTCCGGACAGCCCTACACTGAAGCTTTCTTT
CSASGQPYTEAFF
>-|TRBJ2-7|TRBV29-1|-
TGCAGCGTTGGACATGTCGACAATTCCTACGAGCAGTACTTC
CSVGHVDNSYEQYF
>-|TRBJ2-1|TRBV9|few
TGTGCCAGCAGCGTAGTCGGGGGAGGTAGAAATGAGCAGTTCTTC
CASSVVGGGRNEQFF
>-|TRBJ2-3|TRBV7-3|-
TGTGCCAGCAGCCCGGAAGTAGGTGGAGGGACAGATACGCAGTATTTT
CASSPEVGGGTDTQYF
>TRBD1|TRBJ2-2|TRBV29-1|-
TGCAGCGTTGTTCGGGACAGCACCGGGGAGCTGTTTTTT
CSVVRDSTGELFF
>TRBD1|TRBJ2-7|TRBV11-2|-
TGTGCCAGCAGCTTAGAGGCAGGGGGCTACGAGCAGTACTTC
CASSLEAGGYEQYF
>-|TRBJ1-1|TRBV7-3|-
TGTGCCAGCAGATCTACCCCGAACACTGAAGCTTTCTTT
CASRSTPNTEAFF
>-|TRBJ2-7|TRBV7-2|-
TGTGCCAGCAGCTTAGCGATCCAGCGCTACGAGCAGTACTTC
CASSLAIQRYEQYF
>TRBD2|TRBJ2-7|TRBV11-2|once
TGTGCCAGCAGCGCAATTCGGGGGGGGAAATCTTACGAGCAGTACTTC
CASSAIRGGKSYEQYF
>-|TRBJ1-1|TRBV7-2|-
TGTGCCAGCAGATTCTCATTGGGGTCCGAAGCTTTCTTT
CASRFSLGSEAFF
>-|TRBJ1-6|TRBV11-2|-
TGTGCCAGCAGCGGAAGGGTAGATAATTCACCCCTCCACTTT
CASSGRVDNSPLHF
>TRBD1|TRBJ2-5|TRBV7-6|-
TGTGCCAGCAGCTGGGGACAGGGGAAGAGCGTGGGGACCCAGTACTTC
CASSWGQGKSVGTQYF